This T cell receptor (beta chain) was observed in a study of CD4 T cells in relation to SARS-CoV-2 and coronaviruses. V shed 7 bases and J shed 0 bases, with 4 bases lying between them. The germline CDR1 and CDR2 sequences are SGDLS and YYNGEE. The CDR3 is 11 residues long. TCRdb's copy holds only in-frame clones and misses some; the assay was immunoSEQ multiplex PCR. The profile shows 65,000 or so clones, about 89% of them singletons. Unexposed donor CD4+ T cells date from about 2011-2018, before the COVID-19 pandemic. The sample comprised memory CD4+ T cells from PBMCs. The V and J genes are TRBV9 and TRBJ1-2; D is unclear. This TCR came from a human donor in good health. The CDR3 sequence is CASGSNYGYTF. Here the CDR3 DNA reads TGTGCCAGCGGCTCTAACTATGGCTACACCTTC.